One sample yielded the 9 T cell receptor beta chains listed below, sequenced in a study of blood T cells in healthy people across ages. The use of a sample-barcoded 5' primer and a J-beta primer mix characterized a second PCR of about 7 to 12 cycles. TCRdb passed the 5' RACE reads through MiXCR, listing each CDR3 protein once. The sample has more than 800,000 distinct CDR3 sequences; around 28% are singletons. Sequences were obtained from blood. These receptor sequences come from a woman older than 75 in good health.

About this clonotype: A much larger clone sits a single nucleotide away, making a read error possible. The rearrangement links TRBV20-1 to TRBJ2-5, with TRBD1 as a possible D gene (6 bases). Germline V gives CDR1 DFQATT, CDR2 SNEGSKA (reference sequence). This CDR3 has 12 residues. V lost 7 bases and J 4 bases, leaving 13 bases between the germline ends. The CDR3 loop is CSGGRSGETQYF. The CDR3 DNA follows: TGCAGTGGGGGGCGCTCGGGAGAGACCCAGTACTTC.

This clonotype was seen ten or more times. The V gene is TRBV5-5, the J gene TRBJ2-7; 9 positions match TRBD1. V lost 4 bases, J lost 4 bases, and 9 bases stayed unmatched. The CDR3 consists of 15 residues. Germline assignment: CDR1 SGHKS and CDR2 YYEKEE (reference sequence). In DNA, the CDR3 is TGTGCCAGCAGCCTTACGACAGGGGGGGTGTACGAGCAGTACTTC. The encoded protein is CASSLTTGGVYEQYF.

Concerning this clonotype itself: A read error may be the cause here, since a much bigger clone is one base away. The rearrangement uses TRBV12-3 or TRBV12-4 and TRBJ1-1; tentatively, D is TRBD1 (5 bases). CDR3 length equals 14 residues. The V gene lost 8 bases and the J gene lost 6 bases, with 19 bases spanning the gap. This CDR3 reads CASFWGRTGAEAFF. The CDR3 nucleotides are TGTGCCAGCTTTTGGGGGAGGACGGGCGCTGAAGCTTTCTTT.

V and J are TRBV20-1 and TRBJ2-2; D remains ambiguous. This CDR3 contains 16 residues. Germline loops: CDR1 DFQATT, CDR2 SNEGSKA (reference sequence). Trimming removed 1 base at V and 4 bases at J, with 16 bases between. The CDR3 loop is CSARGSSSRSTGELFF. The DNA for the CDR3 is TGCAGTGCTAGAGGGTCTAGTAGCCGGAGCACCGGGGAGCTGTTTTTT.

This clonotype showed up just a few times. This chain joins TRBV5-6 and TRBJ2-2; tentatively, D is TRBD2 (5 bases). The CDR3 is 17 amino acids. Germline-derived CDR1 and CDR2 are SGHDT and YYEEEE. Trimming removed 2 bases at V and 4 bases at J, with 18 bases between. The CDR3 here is CASSFEDILRGTGELFF. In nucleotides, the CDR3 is TGTGCCAGCAGCTTCGAAGACATCCTACGGGGCACCGGGGAGCTGTTTTTT. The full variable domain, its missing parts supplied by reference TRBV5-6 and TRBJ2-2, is DAGVTQSPTHLIKTRGQQVTLRCSPKSGHDTVSWYQQALGQGPQFIFQYYEEEERQRGNFPDRFSGHQFPNYSSELNVNALLLGDSALYLCASSFEDILRGTGELFFGEGSRLTVL.

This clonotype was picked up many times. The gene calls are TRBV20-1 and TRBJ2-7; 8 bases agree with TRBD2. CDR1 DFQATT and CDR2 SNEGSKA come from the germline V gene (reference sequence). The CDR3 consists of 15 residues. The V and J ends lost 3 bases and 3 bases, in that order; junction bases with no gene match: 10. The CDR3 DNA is TGCAGTGCTAGTCAAAGAAGCGGGGGACACTACGAGCAGTACTTC. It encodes CSASQRSGGHYEQYF.

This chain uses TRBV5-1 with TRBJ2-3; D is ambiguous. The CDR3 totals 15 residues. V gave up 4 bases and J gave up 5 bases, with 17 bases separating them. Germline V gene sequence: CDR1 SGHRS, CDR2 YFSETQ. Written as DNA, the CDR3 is TGCGCCAGCAGCACTGGGCCCCCTCCCGGAGATACGCAGTATTTT. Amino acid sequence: CASSTGPPPGDTQYF.

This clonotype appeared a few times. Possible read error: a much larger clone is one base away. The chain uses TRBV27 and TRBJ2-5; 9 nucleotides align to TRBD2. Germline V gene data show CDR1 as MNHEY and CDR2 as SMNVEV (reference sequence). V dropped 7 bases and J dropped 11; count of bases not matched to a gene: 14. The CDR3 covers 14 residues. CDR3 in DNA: TGTGCCAGCACCCCGCGGGGGGGTTACAATGAGCAGTACTTC. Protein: CASTPRGGYNEQYF.

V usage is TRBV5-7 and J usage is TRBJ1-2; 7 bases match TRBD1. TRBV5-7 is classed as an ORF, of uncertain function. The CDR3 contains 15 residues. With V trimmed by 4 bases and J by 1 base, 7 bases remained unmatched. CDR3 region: CASSVTGSLNYGYTF. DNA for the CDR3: TGTGCCAGCAGCGTGACAGGGTCGCTTAACTATGGCTACACCTTC.